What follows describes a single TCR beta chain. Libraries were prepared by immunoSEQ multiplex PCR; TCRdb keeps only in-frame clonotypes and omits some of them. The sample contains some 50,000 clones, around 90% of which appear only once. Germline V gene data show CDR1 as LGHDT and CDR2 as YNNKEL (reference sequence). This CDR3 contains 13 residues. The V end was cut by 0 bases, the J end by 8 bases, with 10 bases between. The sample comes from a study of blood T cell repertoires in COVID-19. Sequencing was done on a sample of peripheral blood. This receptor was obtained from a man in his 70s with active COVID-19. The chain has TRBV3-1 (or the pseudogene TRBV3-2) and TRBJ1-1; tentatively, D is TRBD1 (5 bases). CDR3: CASSQDGQGEAFF. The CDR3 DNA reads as TGTGCCAGCAGCCAAGACGGGCAGGGAGAAGCTTTCTTT.